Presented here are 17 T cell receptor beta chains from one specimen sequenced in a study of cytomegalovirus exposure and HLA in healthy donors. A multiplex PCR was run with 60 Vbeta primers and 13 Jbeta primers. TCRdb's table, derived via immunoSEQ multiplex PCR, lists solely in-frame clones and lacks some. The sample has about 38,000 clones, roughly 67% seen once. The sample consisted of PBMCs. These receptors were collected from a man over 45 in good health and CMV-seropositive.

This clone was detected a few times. In DNA form, the CDR3 reads TGTGCCAGCAGAACGCCGGGGGGGCCCTCCTACGAGCAGTACTTC. Protein sequence: CASRTPGGPSYEQYF. The chain has TRBV6-5 and TRBJ2-7; 8 nucleotides match TRBD2. The V gene end was trimmed by 6 bases and the J gene end by 0 bases; junction bases not matched to a gene: 7. CDR1 is MNHEY, CDR2 SVGAGI, per germline. This CDR3 has 15 amino acids.

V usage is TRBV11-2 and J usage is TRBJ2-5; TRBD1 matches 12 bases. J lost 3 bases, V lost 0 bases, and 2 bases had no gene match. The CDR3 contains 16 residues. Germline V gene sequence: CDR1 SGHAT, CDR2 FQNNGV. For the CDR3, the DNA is TGTGCCAGCAGCTTAGAAGGGACAGGGGGCAAAGAGACCCAGTACTTC. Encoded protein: CASSLEGTGGKETQYF. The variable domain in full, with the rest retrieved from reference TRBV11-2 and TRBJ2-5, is EAGVAQSPRYKIIEKRQSVAFWCNPISGHATLYWYQQILGQGPKLLIQFQNNGVVDDSQLPKDRFSAERLKGVDSTLKIQPAKLEDSAVYLCASSLEGTGGKETQYFGPGTRLLVL.

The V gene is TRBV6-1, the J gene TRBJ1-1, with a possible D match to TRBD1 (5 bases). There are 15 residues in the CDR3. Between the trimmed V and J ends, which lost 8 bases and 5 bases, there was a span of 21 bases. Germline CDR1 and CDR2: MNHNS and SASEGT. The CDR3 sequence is CASRGEGSARTEAFF. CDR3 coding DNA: TGTGCCAGCCGGGGGGAGGGGTCAGCAAGGACTGAAGCTTTCTTT.

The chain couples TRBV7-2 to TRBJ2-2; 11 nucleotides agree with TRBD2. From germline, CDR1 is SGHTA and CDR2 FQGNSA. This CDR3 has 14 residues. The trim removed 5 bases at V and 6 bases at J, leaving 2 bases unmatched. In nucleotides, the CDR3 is TGTGCCAGCAGCGAGGGACTAGCGGCCGGGGAGCTGTTTTTT. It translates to CASSEGLAAGELFF.

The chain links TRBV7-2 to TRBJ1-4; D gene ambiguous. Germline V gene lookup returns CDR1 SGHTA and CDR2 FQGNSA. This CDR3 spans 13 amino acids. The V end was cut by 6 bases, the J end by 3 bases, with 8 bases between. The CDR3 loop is CASRAGPNEKLFF. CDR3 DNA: TGTGCCAGCAGAGCGGGCCCTAATGAAAAACTGTTTTTT.

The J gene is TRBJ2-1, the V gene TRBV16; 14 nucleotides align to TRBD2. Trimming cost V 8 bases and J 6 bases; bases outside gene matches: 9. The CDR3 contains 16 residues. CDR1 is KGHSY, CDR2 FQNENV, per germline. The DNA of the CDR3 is TGTGCCAGCGGGCAAGGTGGGACTAGCGGGGGCAATGAGCAGTTCTTC. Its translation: CASGQGGTSGGNEQFF.

The CDR3 sequence is CASSQSGGHEQYF. The CDR3 DNA is TGTGCCAGCAGCCAATCGGGGGGCCACGAGCAGTACTTC. The J gene is TRBJ2-7, the V gene TRBV7-9; D perhaps matches TRBD2 (7 bases). Trimming shortened V by 5 bases and J by 5 bases, and 13 bases separated the two germline ends. The CDR3 is 13 residues long. Germline V gene data show CDR1 as SEHNR and CDR2 as FQNEAQ (reference sequence).

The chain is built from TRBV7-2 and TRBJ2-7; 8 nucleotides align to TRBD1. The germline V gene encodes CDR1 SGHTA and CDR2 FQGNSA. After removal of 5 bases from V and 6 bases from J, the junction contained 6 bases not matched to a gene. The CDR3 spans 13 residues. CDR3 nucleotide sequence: TGTGCCAGCAGCCAGCAGGGGGCTAGCGAGCAGTACTTC. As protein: CASSQQGASEQYF.

DNA of the CDR3: TGTGCCAGCCACAGGGGAGGCACAGATACGCAGTATTTT. It is translated as CASHRGGTDTQYF. The chain combines TRBV7-9 with TRBJ2-3; 7 bases align to TRBD1. CDR3 size: 13 residues. Germline V CDR1 and CDR2: SEHNR, FQNEAQ (reference sequence). The ends lost 8 bases at V and 1 base at J; junction bases unmatched: 3.

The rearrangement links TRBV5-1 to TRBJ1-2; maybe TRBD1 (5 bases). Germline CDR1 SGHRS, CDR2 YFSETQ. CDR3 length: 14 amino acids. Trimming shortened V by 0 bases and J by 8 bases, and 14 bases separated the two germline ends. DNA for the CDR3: TGCGCCAGCAGCTTGGTGGACACCTCACGGGGCTACACCTTC. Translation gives CASSLVDTSRGYTF.

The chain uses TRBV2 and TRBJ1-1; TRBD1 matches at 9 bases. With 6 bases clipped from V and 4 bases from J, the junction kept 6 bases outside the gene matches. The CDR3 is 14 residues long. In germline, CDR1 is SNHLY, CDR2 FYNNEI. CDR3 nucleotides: TGTGCCAGCAGCCCCTACAGGGGGCTCACTGAAGCTTTCTTT. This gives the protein CASSPYRGLTEAFF.

The CDR3 DNA follows: TGTGCCAGCAGTTACTCGACCAGGGGGTCCCTTTACTTC. Translating gives CASSYSTRGSLYF. This chain joins TRBV6-5 and TRBJ2-4; 7 positions agree with TRBD1. The CDR3 length is 13 residues. CDR1 MNHEY and CDR2 SVGAGI come from the germline V gene. V lost 0 bases and J lost 16; bases outside the gene matches: 9.

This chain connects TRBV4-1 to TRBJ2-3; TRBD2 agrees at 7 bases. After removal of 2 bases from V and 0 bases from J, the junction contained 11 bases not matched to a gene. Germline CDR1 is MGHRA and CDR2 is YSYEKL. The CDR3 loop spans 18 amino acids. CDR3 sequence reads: CASSQRAPLGGSTDTQYF. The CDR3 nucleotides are TGCGCCAGCAGCCAAAGGGCGCCCTTGGGGGGGAGCACAGATACGCAGTATTTT.

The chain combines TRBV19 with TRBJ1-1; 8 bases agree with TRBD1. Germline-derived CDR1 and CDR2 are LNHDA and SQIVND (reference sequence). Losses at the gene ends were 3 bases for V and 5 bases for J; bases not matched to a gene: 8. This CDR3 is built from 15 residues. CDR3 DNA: TGTGCCAGTAGTATCACGGACAGGGTGGGGACTGAAGCTTTCTTT. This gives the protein CASSITDRVGTEAFF.

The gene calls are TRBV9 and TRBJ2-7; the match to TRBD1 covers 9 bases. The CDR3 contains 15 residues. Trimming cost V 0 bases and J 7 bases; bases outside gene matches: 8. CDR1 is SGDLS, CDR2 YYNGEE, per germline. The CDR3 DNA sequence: TGTGCCAGCAGCGTAGAGGAGACAGGGGGGTATGAGCAGTACTTC. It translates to CASSVEETGGYEQYF.

The chain's CDR3 is CASSMGLAPYNEQFF. CDR3 bases: TGTGCCAGCAGCATGGGACTAGCGCCCTACAATGAGCAGTTCTTC. The chain employs TRBV11-3 and TRBJ2-1; 10 bases are a match to TRBD2. CDR3 length equals 15 residues. CDR1 is SGHNT, CDR2 YENEEA, per germline. Trimming removed 5 bases from V and 2 bases from J; junction bases left unmatched: 3.

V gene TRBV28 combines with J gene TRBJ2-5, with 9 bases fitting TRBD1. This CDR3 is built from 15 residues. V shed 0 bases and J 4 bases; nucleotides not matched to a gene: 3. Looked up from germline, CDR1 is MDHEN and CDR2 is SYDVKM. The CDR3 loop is CASSLWTGGRETQYF. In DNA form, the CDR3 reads TGTGCCAGCAGTTTATGGACAGGGGGGAGAGAGACCCAGTACTTC. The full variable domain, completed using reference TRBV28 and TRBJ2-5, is DVKVTQSSRYLVKRTGEKVFLECVQDMDHENMFWYRQDPGLGLRLIYFSYDVKMKEKGDIPEGYSVSREKKERFSLILESASTNQTSMYLCASSLWTGGRETQYFGPGTRLLVL.